The 26 T cell receptor beta chains presented below share a single source sample, sequenced in a study of blood T cell repertoires in COVID-19. The repertoire was sequenced with immunoSEQ multiplex PCR; TCRdb's copy has only in-frame clones and lacks some. The sample lists about 120,000 clones, approximately 77% occurring once. The sequencing input was peripheral blood. The receptors shown here come from a human donor in a cohort sampled during active COVID-19.

The chain uses TRBV12-3 or TRBV12-4 and TRBJ2-3; no reliable D call. The CDR3 covers 12 residues. The germline V and J ends were trimmed by 3 bases and 4 bases, with 5 bases remaining between them. The CDR3 DNA reads as TGTGCCAGCAGTTTTGGCTCAGATACGCAGTATTTT. Translation: CASSFGSDTQYF.

The chain couples TRBV19 to TRBJ2-1, with 9 bases identical to TRBD2. This CDR3 comprises 18 residues. V shed 0 bases and J 7 bases; nucleotides not matched to a gene: 13. Per germline, CDR1 LNHDA and CDR2 SQIVND (reference sequence). CDR3 bases: TGTGCCAGTAGTATAGAGGGTTTGGGACTAGCCGGGCCAAATGAGCAGTTCTTC. Translating gives CASSIEGLGLAGPNEQFF.

The chain employs TRBV6-4 and TRBJ1-1; unclear D gene. V was clipped by 5 bases and J by 1 base, with 8 bases between them. The CDR3 totals 13 residues. Germline V gene data show CDR1 as MRHNA and CDR2 as SNTAGT. The CDR3 region has the DNA TGTGCCAGCAGTCTAGGGAGGAACACTGAAGCTTTCTTT. Protein: CASSLGRNTEAFF.

The chain is built from TRBV4-1 and TRBJ1-1; D gene uncertain. In germline, CDR1 is MGHRA, CDR2 YSYEKL. The V gene lost 4 bases and the J gene lost 4 bases, with 10 bases spanning the gap. This CDR3 contains 13 residues. The CDR3 region has the DNA TGCGCCAGCAGCCCCGAAACTACCACTGAAGCTTTCTTT. Protein: CASSPETTTEAFF.

To note about this clone: The limits of the CDR3 on the DNA are not certain, so only TCRdb's listed CDR3 is given. The CDR3 loop reads CASSFGGGIYTF. The chain recombines TRBV5-5 with TRBJ1-2. The CDR3 is 12 residues long, counting both termini. CDR1 and CDR2 from the germline V gene are SGHKS and YYEKEE (reference sequence).

The V and J genes are TRBV18 and TRBJ1-2, with 7 bases that match TRBD1. The germline V gene has CDR1 KGHSH and CDR2 LQKENI. With 2 bases clipped from V and 4 bases from J, the junction kept 7 bases outside the gene matches. This CDR3 spans 15 amino acids. The CDR3 here is CASSPYGQETYGYTF. The CDR3 region has the DNA TGTGCCAGCTCACCATATGGACAGGAAACCTATGGCTACACCTTC.

The chain recombines TRBV19 with TRBJ2-7; 7 bases are shared with TRBD2. V shed 5 bases and J 1 base; nucleotides not matched to a gene: 17. The CDR3 is 18 amino acids. Germline V gives CDR1 LNHDA, CDR2 SQIVND (reference sequence). CDR3 nucleotide sequence: TGTGCCAGTAGTTCCTCGGGGAGGGGCCATTCTTCTTCCTACGAGCAGTACTTC. Protein sequence: CASSSSGRGHSSSYEQYF.

In its sample, this clone was seen a few times. CDR3 loop: CASSFKGVTYEQYF. The CDR3 region has the DNA TGTGCCAGCAGCTTTAAGGGGGTGACCTACGAGCAGTACTTC. The chain recombines TRBV7-8 with TRBJ2-7; a possible D gene is TRBD1 (6 bases). The CDR3 covers 14 residues. V was clipped by 3 bases and J by 2 bases, with 11 bases between them. Looked up from germline, CDR1 is SGHVS and CDR2 is FQNEAQ.

The rearrangement links TRBV9 to TRBJ2-5; TRBD2 aligns across 8 bases. This CDR3 has 14 residues. V trimming: 6 bases; J trimming: 4 bases; junction bases outside the gene matches: 8. The germline CDR1 and CDR2 sequences are SGDLS and YYNGEE. The CDR3 here is CASNPIGGGETQYF. The CDR3 DNA sequence: TGTGCCAGCAACCCCATCGGGGGGGGAGAGACCCAGTACTTC.

This sequence joins TRBV27 and TRBJ2-5; TRBD2 aligns across 12 bases. The CDR3 has 18 residues. V was pared by 4 bases and J by 0 bases, with 9 bases of the junction left unmatched. Germline values: CDR1 MNHEY, CDR2 SMNVEV (reference sequence). The CDR3 DNA reads TGTGCCAGCAGTTGGACTAGCGGGACTCCCCCCAACCAAGAGACCCAGTACTTC. Its protein is CASSWTSGTPPNQETQYF.

The rearrangement links TRBV6-5 to TRBJ2-7; D is possibly TRBD1 (6 bases). The germline V gene has CDR1 MNHEY and CDR2 SVGAGI. The CDR3 sequence is 14 residues long. With 4 bases removed from V and 0 bases from J, the gap between germline ends came to 10 bases. The CDR3 DNA follows: TGTGCCAGCAGTTTCCGGGACAACTCCTACGAGCAGTACTTC. It codes for CASSFRDNSYEQYF.

The chain has TRBV28 and TRBJ1-3; D not resolved. Per the germline V gene, CDR1 is MDHEN and CDR2 is SYDVKM. The CDR3 contains 13 residues. Trimming shortened V by 6 bases and J by 0 bases, and 6 bases separated the two germline ends. CDR3 sequence: CASSVLSGNTIYF. The CDR3 DNA follows: TGTGCCAGCAGCGTCCTCTCTGGAAACACCATATATTTT.

The genes are TRBV5-6 and TRBJ1-4; possible D gene TRBD1, 6 bases. The V gene lost 1 base and the J gene lost 5 bases, with 18 bases spanning the gap. The germline V gene encodes CDR1 SGHDT and CDR2 YYEEEE. CDR3 length: 17 residues. This CDR3 is CASSLSPFGDTNEKLFF. In DNA form, the CDR3 reads TGTGCCAGCAGCTTGTCCCCCTTCGGGGACACCAATGAAAAACTGTTTTTT.

The V gene is TRBV7-8, the J gene TRBJ2-7, with TRBD2 matching over 8 bases. Germline CDR1 is SGHVS and CDR2 is FQNEAQ. The CDR3 runs 16 residues. V was pared by 4 bases and J by 0 bases, with 8 bases of the junction left unmatched. The chain's CDR3 is CASSSYSAGVSYEQYF. Written as DNA, the CDR3 is TGTGCCAGCAGCTCCTACTCAGCGGGAGTCTCCTACGAGCAGTACTTC.

The chain uses TRBV12-3 or TRBV12-4 and TRBJ2-2; D remains unclear. The CDR3 spans 13 residues. Trimming stripped 5 bases from V and 8 bases from J, with 12 bases between. The CDR3 protein is CASSQTTWGELFF. The CDR3, as DNA: TGTGCCAGCAGTCAAACCACTTGGGGGGAGCTGTTTTTT.

J is TRBJ1-6 and V is TRBV14; 9 bases match TRBD1. The CDR3 is 15 amino acids. J was trimmed by 7 bases and V by 6 bases; bases with no gene match: 7. Germline lookup yields CDR1 SGHDN and CDR2 FVKESK. The CDR3 region is CASSDTGTGNSPLHF. The CDR3, as DNA: TGTGCCAGCAGTGACACCGGGACAGGGAATTCACCCCTCCACTTT.

This rearrangement joins TRBV29-1 to TRBJ2-3; 10 positions match TRBD1. V lost 6 bases and J lost 4; bases outside the gene matches: 4. Germline V gives CDR1 SQVTM, CDR2 ANQGSEA. CDR3 length: 13 residues. This chain's CDR3 is CSVQDRGPDTQYF. Here the CDR3 DNA reads TGCAGCGTCCAAGACAGGGGGCCAGATACGCAGTATTTT.

The chain carries TRBV7-9 and TRBJ2-1; 10 bases align to TRBD2. Germline values: CDR1 SEHNR, CDR2 FQNEAQ (reference sequence). The CDR3 sequence is 14 residues long. The ends lost 3 bases at V and 9 bases at J; junction bases unmatched: 5. CDR3 DNA sequence: TGTGCCAGCAGCTTTACTAGCGGGAAGCCTGAGCAGTTCTTC. Protein: CASSFTSGKPEQFF.

This rearrangement joins TRBV4-2 to TRBJ1-1, with TRBD1 matching 7 bases. The CDR3 consists of 15 residues. Germline assignment: CDR1 LGHNA and CDR2 YNFKEQ. With 4 bases clipped from V and 4 bases from J, the junction kept 9 bases outside the gene matches. DNA of the CDR3: TGTGCCAGCAGCCGAGAAGGGGGCCGGGTCACTGAAGCTTTCTTT. Protein: CASSREGGRVTEAFF.

This clone ranks as medium-sized. The chain joins TRBV19 to TRBJ1-2; possibly TRBD1 for D (5 bases). Germline V gene lookup returns CDR1 LNHDA and CDR2 SQIVND (reference sequence). CDR3 size: 14 residues. V lost 6 bases and J 6 bases, leaving 17 bases between the germline ends. CDR3 DNA sequence: TGTGCCAGTAGCCTCTCGGCAGGGAGGCATGGCTACACCTTC. Residues: CASSLSAGRHGYTF.

This chain connects TRBV6-5 to TRBJ1-6; D call uncertain. Germline-derived CDR1 and CDR2 are MNHEY and SVGAGI. The CDR3 contains 15 residues. Trimming removed 3 bases at V and 3 bases at J, with 9 bases between. CDR3 in amino acids: CASSYTGFYNSPLHF. CDR3 DNA: TGTGCCAGCAGTTATACGGGATTCTATAATTCACCCCTCCACTTT.

This chain links TRBV3-1 (or the pseudogene TRBV3-2) with TRBJ2-7, with TRBD1 identical over 8 bases. J was trimmed by 0 bases and V by 4 bases; bases with no gene match: 8. Germline V gives CDR1 LGHDT, CDR2 YNNKEL (reference sequence). There are 16 residues in the CDR3. CDR3 in amino acids: CASSPRPGTGSYEQYF. The CDR3 DNA is TGTGCCAGCAGCCCGCGTCCCGGGACAGGCTCCTACGAGCAGTACTTC.

The chain employs TRBV12-3 or TRBV12-4 and TRBJ2-1; possibly TRBD1 for D (6 bases). The CDR3 is made up of 12 amino acids. Trimming left V 5 bases short and J 8 bases short, with 10 bases between. The CDR3 sequence is CASSLDRYEQFF. CDR3 DNA: TGTGCCAGCAGTCTCGACAGGTATGAGCAGTTCTTC.

The chain employs TRBV29-1 and TRBJ1-2; the match to TRBD1 covers 9 bases. Germline-derived CDR1 and CDR2 are SQVTM and ANQGSEA. The trim removed 6 bases at V and 8 bases at J, leaving 4 bases unmatched. This CDR3 spans 11 amino acids. The CDR3 sequence is CSVLTGGGYTF. The DNA of the CDR3 is TGCAGCGTCCTGACAGGGGGAGGCTACACCTTC.

V gene TRBV7-9 combines with J gene TRBJ2-7; the match to TRBD1 covers 9 bases. Per the germline V gene, CDR1 is SEHNR and CDR2 is FQNEAQ (reference sequence). The CDR3 runs to 16 residues. Germline trimming cut 5 bases from V and 6 bases from J; bases unmatched to any gene: 14. This CDR3 is CASSRTNRGLSTEQYF. The CDR3 DNA reads as TGTGCCAGCAGCCGGACCAACAGGGGGCTATCTACCGAGCAGTACTTC.

This clone was picked up one time. The gene calls are TRBV19 and TRBJ1-2; 9 bases fit TRBD1. From germline, CDR1 is LNHDA and CDR2 SQIVND (reference sequence). Trimming removed 3 bases from V and 4 bases from J; junction bases left unmatched: 3. This CDR3 region has 14 residues. Written as DNA, the CDR3 is TGTGCCAGTAGTATTCGACAGGGGGTCTATGGCTACACCTTC. Translating it yields CASSIRQGVYGYTF.